These T cell receptor beta chains were read from a single sample in a study of T cells after yellow fever vaccination. TCRdb reprocessed the 5' RACE reads with MiXCR, giving one entry per CDR3 protein. This sample has under 500,000 distinct CDR3 sequences; roughly a sixth occur once, and the top ten carry 18%. The sample consisted of PBMCs, taken before the yellow fever booster vaccination. The receptors were gathered from a young man who received the YFV17D yellow fever vaccine. Each CDR3 is given with its conserved first and last residue. The D gene is left open where the match is weak. Where a row states a size, it is once, few, many or the class of an expanded clone; other rows omit it.

v_gene: TRBV24-1
abundance: -
d_gene: -
j_gene: TRBJ2-3
CDR3aa: CATSDSNTDTQYF
CDR3nt: TGTGCCACCAGTGATTCTAACACAGATACGCAGTATTTT

v_gene: TRBV20-1
abundance: -
d_gene: TRBD1
j_gene: TRBJ1-1
CDR3aa: CSARAGQGTEAFF
CDR3nt: TGCAGTGCTAGAGCGGGACAGGGCACTGAAGCTTTCTTT

v_gene: TRBV7-6
abundance: -
d_gene: -
j_gene: TRBJ2-1
CDR3aa: CASSLQPRESLYNEQFF
CDR3nt: TGTGCCAGCAGCTTACAGCCTCGGGAGTCCCTTTACAATGAGCAGTTCTTC

v_gene: TRBV6-1
abundance: few
d_gene: TRBD1
j_gene: TRBJ1-5
CDR3aa: CASSADRGEYQPQHF
CDR3nt: TGTGCCAGCAGCGCGGACAGGGGAGAGTATCAGCCCCAGCATTTT

v_gene: TRBV12-3/TRBV12-4
abundance: -
d_gene: -
j_gene: TRBJ2-1
CDR3aa: CASSPSLREQFF
CDR3nt: TGTGCCAGCAGCCCCTCGTTGCGGGAGCAGTTCTTC

v_gene: TRBV7-9
abundance: -
d_gene: TRBD1
j_gene: TRBJ1-1
CDR3aa: CASRTGMRNTEAFF
CDR3nt: TGTGCCAGCAGGACAGGGATGAGGAACACTGAAGCTTTCTTT

v_gene: TRBV6-6
abundance: -
d_gene: TRBD2
j_gene: TRBJ2-1
CDR3aa: CASTLAGSYNEQFF
CDR3nt: TGTGCCAGCACCCTAGCGGGTTCTTACAATGAGCAGTTCTTC

v_gene: TRBV4-1
abundance: once
d_gene: TRBD2
j_gene: TRBJ2-2
CDR3aa: CASSRPPWTSGGVTGELFF
CDR3nt: TGCGCCAGCAGCCGCCCACCCTGGACTAGCGGGGGTGTCACCGGGGAGCTGTTTTTT

v_gene: TRBV7-9
abundance: -
d_gene: -
j_gene: TRBJ1-2
CDR3aa: CASSLGFSAAGYTF
CDR3nt: TGTGCCAGCAGCTTAGGATTCTCAGCTGCGGGTTACACCTTC

v_gene: TRBV12-3/TRBV12-4
abundance: -
d_gene: -
j_gene: TRBJ1-4
CDR3aa: CASSLGVGEKLFF
CDR3nt: TGTGCCAGCAGTTTAGGGGTAGGAGAAAAACTGTTTTTT

v_gene: TRBV9
abundance: -
d_gene: -
j_gene: TRBJ2-6
CDR3aa: CASSVAGLWWGSGANVLTF
CDR3nt: TGTGCCAGCAGCGTGGCGGGGTTATGGTGGGGGTCCGGGGCCAACGTCCTGACTTTC

v_gene: TRBV19
abundance: -
d_gene: -
j_gene: TRBJ2-1
CDR3aa: CASSIGQGYEQFF
CDR3nt: TGTGCCAGTAGTATAGGCCAAGGGTATGAGCAGTTCTTC

v_gene: TRBV6-5
abundance: few
d_gene: -
j_gene: TRBJ1-1
CDR3aa: CASSLMRGTEAFF
CDR3nt: TGTGCCAGCAGCCTCATGAGGGGGACTGAAGCTTTCTTT

v_gene: TRBV28
abundance: few
d_gene: TRBD1
j_gene: TRBJ1-4
CDR3aa: CASSRTGMRANEKLFF
CDR3nt: TGTGCCAGCAGCCGGACAGGGATGAGGGCTAATGAAAAACTGTTTTTT